This TCR beta chain was recorded in a study of T cell responses to AZD1222 COVID-19 vaccine. The CDR3 is made up of 14 amino acids. The V gene end was trimmed by 8 bases and the J gene end by 4 bases; junction bases not matched to a gene: 7. Looked up from germline, CDR1 is SEHNR and CDR2 is FQNEAQ (reference sequence). Study-level points and caveats: Repertoires were obtained only post-peak T cell response. Clonal diversity may have been underestimated, and the donors were mostly white British, with more females than males. Close to half of all spike-specific TCRs reportedly target regions of the variants that are unmutated. Spike was spanned by vaccine-associated CD4 TCRs, with dominance at 160-218 and 743-854.

This clone was picked up a small number of times. What it recognizes is unknown. Clones were read by immunoSEQ multiplex PCR, and TCRdb kept only the in-frame ones, dropping some. Among some 140,000 clones, about 86% were seen once, and the ten largest hold more than 5.5%. The sequences come from peripheral blood, collected on day 0 of MenACWY control vaccination. This TCR was sampled from an adult in good health. The rearrangement links TRBV7-9 to TRBJ2-1; 8 bases map to TRBD1. CDR3 in DNA: TGTGCCAGCGAGGGACAGGCAAGTTACAATGAGCAGTTCTTC. Translating gives CASEGQASYNEQFF.